This is a list of T cell receptor beta chains from one sample in a study of blood T cells in healthy people across ages. From the 5' RACE reads, TCRdb called clonotypes with MiXCR, one entry per CDR3 protein. The sample has nearly 1 million distinct CDR3 sequences; roughly 51% are singletons. The sample was blood. Every receptor here comes from an older woman in good health. The CDR3 runs from the conserved cysteine through the conserved F or W. Each record gives: D gene, J gene, V gene, clone size, CDR3 protein, CDR3 DNA. D genes are given only for firm matches. For some rows the clone size is stated as once, few or many, or as a class when expanded; others skip it.

>NA|TRBJ2-3|TRBV19|NA
CASSIERSRGDTQYF
TGTGCCAGTAGTATAGAGCGATCTAGAGGAGATACGCAGTATTTT
>NA|TRBJ1-5|TRBV20-1|NA
CSARNSNGPQHF
TGCAGTGCTAGGAACAGCAACGGGCCCCAGCATTTT
>NA|TRBJ1-1|TRBV6-6|NA
CASSYWPTEAFF
TGTGCCAGCAGTTACTGGCCCACTGAAGCTTTCTTT
>TRBD1|TRBJ2-3|TRBV25-1|NA
CASSEWGWTGGTDTQYF
TGTGCCAGCAGTGAATGGGGTTGGACAGGGGGCACAGATACGCAGTATTTT
>TRBD2|TRBJ2-1|TRBV10-3|NA
CAISLSPSGPYNEQFF
TGTGCCATCAGCCTCAGCCCTAGCGGACCCTACAATGAGCAGTTCTTC
>NA|TRBJ1-2|TRBV6-6|NA
CASSPWEQVYSYTF
TGTGCCAGCAGTCCCTGGGAACAGGTCTATAGCTACACCTTC
>NA|TRBJ2-7|TRBV6-2/TRBV6-3|few
CASSFFNSYEQYF
TGTGCCAGCAGTTTCTTTAACTCCTACGAGCAGTACTTC
>TRBD2|TRBJ2-1|TRBV27|NA
CASSLAGVVYNEQFF
TGTGCCAGCAGTTTAGCGGGAGTTGTCTACAATGAGCAGTTCTTC
>NA|TRBJ2-6|TRBV20-1|NA
CSARGGWGSGANVLTF
TGCAGTGCTAGAGGGGGCTGGGGCTCTGGGGCCAACGTCCTGACTTTC
>TRBD1|TRBJ2-1|TRBV28|NA
CASSLTGQVQFF
TGTGCCAGCAGTTTAACGGGACAGGTACAGTTCTTC
>TRBD2|TRBJ2-7|TRBV3-1|NA
CASSQHGTKSYEQYF
TGTGCCAGCAGCCAACACGGGACTAAGTCCTACGAGCAGTACTTC
>NA|TRBJ2-7|TRBV20-1|NA
CSTARRGTYEQYF
TGCAGTACCGCCCGCAGGGGAACCTACGAGCAGTACTTC
>NA|TRBJ1-6|TRBV3-1|NA
CASSQDIEVVHF
TGTGCCAGCAGCCAAGATATAGAGGTTGTCCACTTT
>NA|TRBJ2-3|TRBV28|NA
CASTPRLAGPPSTDTQYF
TGTGCCAGCACCCCCCGGTTAGCCGGTCCTCCTAGCACAGATACGCAGTATTTT
>TRBD2|TRBJ2-7|TRBV28|NA
CASSIAGGSVEQYF
TGTGCCAGCAGCATAGCGGGAGGGTCGGTCGAGCAGTACTTC
>NA|TRBJ2-5|TRBV27|NA
CASSRAGGITETQYF
TGTGCCAGCAGCCGAGCCGGCGGTATAACAGAGACCCAGTACTTC
>NA|TRBJ2-7|TRBV6-1|NA
CASSSQLQGEQYF
TGTGCCAGCAGTAGTCAACTCCAGGGCGAGCAGTACTTC
>TRBD1|TRBJ2-7|TRBV13|many
CASSQGEYEQYF
TGTGCCAGCAGCCAGGGGGAATACGAGCAGTACTTC
>NA|TRBJ2-1|TRBV25-1|NA
CASSEWLEAGEQFF
TGTGCCAGCAGTGAATGGTTGGAGGCGGGAGAGCAGTTCTTC
>TRBD2|TRBJ2-1|TRBV3-1|NA
CASSQYSSGHTQFF
TGTGCCAGCAGTCAATACTCTAGCGGTCACACCCAGTTCTTC
>NA|TRBJ2-3|TRBV28|few
CASSLGGTSLGTQYF
TGTGCCAGCAGTTTGGGGGGAACCTCCTTGGGGACGCAGTATTTT
>NA|TRBJ2-1|TRBV3-1|NA
CASSQGVVNEQFF
TGTGCCAGCAGCCAAGGTGTAGTAAATGAGCAGTTCTTC
>TRBD1|TRBJ2-7|TRBV5-1|NA
CASSLAGQGDEQYF
TGCGCCAGCAGCTTGGCCGGGCAGGGGGACGAGCAGTACTTC
>TRBD1|TRBJ2-7|TRBV6-6|NA
CASNAAGQGSYEQYF
TGTGCCAGCAATGCAGCGGGACAGGGATCCTACGAGCAGTACTTC
>TRBD1|TRBJ1-5|TRBV9|few
CASSPLGTVSPNESNQPQHF
TGTGCCAGCAGCCCTCTGGGGACAGTAAGTCCCAACGAGAGCAATCAGCCCCAGCATTTT
>TRBD2|TRBJ2-3|TRBV29-1|NA
CSVPGAGVGTDTQYF
TGCAGCGTTCCCGGAGCGGGAGTTGGTACGGATACGCAGTATTTT
>NA|TRBJ2-7|TRBV7-8|NA
CASSSQMGAYEQYF
TGTGCCAGCAGCTCCCAGATGGGGGCCTACGAGCAGTACTTC
>NA|TRBJ2-2|TRBV6-1|once
CASGTPFANTGELFF
TGTGCCAGCGGGACGCCGTTCGCGAACACCGGGGAGCTGTTTTTT
>NA|TRBJ1-6|TRBV7-3|NA
CASSFLVGQRETFHNSPLHF
TGTGCCAGCAGCTTTCTTGTAGGACAGCGAGAAACCTTCCATAATTCACCCCTCCACTTT
>TRBD1|TRBJ1-5|TRBV29-1|NA
CSVGQGGINQPQHF
TGCAGCGTTGGCCAGGGGGGCATCAATCAGCCCCAGCATTTT
>NA|TRBJ2-3|TRBV18|once
CASSPLGAGAQYF
TGTGCCAGCTCACCCTTGGGGGCAGGTGCGCAGTATTTT
>TRBD1|TRBJ1-5|TRBV12-3/TRBV12-4|few
CASSWTGSHQPQHF
TGTGCCAGCAGTTGGACAGGCAGTCATCAGCCCCAGCATTTT